Sequencing of this T cell receptor beta chain was carried out in a study of regulatory T cells in long-lasting Graves disease (dated by TCRdb to the early 2020s). About the study as a whole: Patients with newly diagnosed Graves' disease had been on antithyroid drugs for under 3 months. TCR sequencing covered some 13 persistent and around 20 newly diagnosed Graves' disease patients, 33 samples in total. Patients with persistent Graves' disease were compared with patients with newly diagnosed Graves' disease using TCR sequencing and RNA sequencing of peripheral blood. The study was registered as a clinical trial and conducted in China.

In the case of this clonotype: The antigen it recognizes is unknown. Base quality data are lacking; no much larger clone is found one base away.

The library was made by multiplex PCR. Sequencer: Illumina HiSeq 4000. iRepertoire HTBI primers and Arm-PCR amplification of CDR3 regions were used to construct TCR beta libraries. Before sequencing, the PCR products went through gel purification. The original pipeline was this. Gene usage analysis of CDR3 amino acid clonotypes used the 50 to 70 TRBV and more than 13 TRBJ segments found across samples. COPE and FqMerger were used to merge the filtered high-quality paired reads into contigs. BLAST was used to align contigs to IMGT TRBV, TRBD and TRBJ reference genes, and CDR3 was defined according to IMGT. Clonotypes above 0.1% frequency were classified as highly expanded clones. Shannon entropy was used to measure repertoire diversity, and the Gini coefficient was used to measure V-J evenness. Public clonotypes were defined as clonotypes shared by more than one individual. TCRdb reanalyzed the raw reads on its own, using fastp at Q25 for trimming and MiXCR for clone calling, and kept in-frame beta chains. Identical CDR3 protein sequences are pooled into one entry, listed with their most common genes and DNA. The V and J calls were determined by TCRdb, not by the authors. The sample table lists approximately 300,000 distinct CDR3 sequences, about 20% of them with a count of one. The ten top clones hold about 40% of the sample.

In the germline V gene (reference sequence), CDR1 corresponds to DFQATT and CDR2 to SNEGSKA. The CDR3 measures 17 amino acids from cysteine to phenylalanine. Solely the CDR3 DNA is kept, with 51 bases framed from the first base. V is cut by 0 bases and J by 4 bases, and the space between the germline ends is 22 bases. The time point label, read with the paper, signifies: newly diagnosed GD, antithyroid drugs for less than 3 months. For both TCR sequencing and RNA sequencing, RNA was extracted from PBMCs using TRIzol. The diagnosis of Graves' disease followed American Thyroid Association guidelines. Patients for the study were recruited at an endocrinology department in Xi'an, China. From each patient, approximately 10 milliliters of peripheral blood was collected into an EDTA anticoagulant tube. PBMCs were isolated by Ficoll Paque Plus density gradient separation without further T cell sorting. An Agilent 2100 Bioanalyzer and agarose gel were used to assess RNA quality, and a NanoDrop 2000 was used to measure RNA concentration.

The research as a whole found: The study examined only peripheral blood because the primary lesion, thyroid tissue, could not be accessed. Persistent Graves' disease patients showed lower TCR Shannon entropy and fewer highly expanded clones than newly diagnosed patients, suggesting clonal expansion. Only the TCR beta chain was sequenced and analyzed. A larger number of public clonotypes was shared among persistent patients (under 3,000) than among newly diagnosed patients (roughly 970). The authors noted that the small sample size was a limitation that may lower accuracy. Preferential use of TRBV28, TRBJ1-2 and TRBJ2-5 was observed in persistent disease, whereas TRBV20-1 and TRBJ2-1 were favored in newly diagnosed disease.

The sequencing used peripheral blood mononuclear cells (PBMCs), collected at new diagnosis, from a patient treated with antithyroid drugs. The sequence was collected from a female donor with Graves disease. The chain employs TRBV20-1 and TRBJ2-7, with a weak D call of TRBD1 (6 bases match). DNA sequence: TGCAGTGCTAGAGATCGAGGGGGTGAAGGGGAAGGTTACGAGCAGTACTTC. This sequence encodes CSARDRGGEGEGYEQYF.